One sample yielded the 20 T cell receptor beta chains listed below, sequenced in a study of CD8+CD57+ T cells in acquired aplastic anemia (dated by TCRdb to 2017 to 2018). The sequencer was an Illumina HiSeq 2000. TCR beta VDJ combination and CDR3 sequence profiling used genomic DNA as the template. The public sequencing data were trimmed at Q25 with fastp and processed into clonotypes with MiXCR by TCRdb, which kept only in-frame beta chains. Each entry merges the rows of one CDR3 protein and shows their most common DNA and genes. The sample data list about 160,000 distinct CDR3 sequences, and approximately 40% of these were observed just once. The ten largest account for 0.8% to 1.1% of the sample. The sequencing input was sorted CD4+, CD8+, or CD8+CD57+ T cells (not recorded which) from PBMCs. The source is a human donor in good health.

V and J are TRBV7-2 and TRBJ1-5; D unresolved. CDR1 is SGHTA, CDR2 FQGNSA, per germline. Trimming pared 2 bases from V and 1 base from J, leaving 6 bases between. This CDR3 region has 14 residues. CDR3 coding DNA: TGTGCCAGCAGCTTATTAGGAAGCAATCAGCCCCAGCATTTT. It translates to CASSLLGSNQPQHF.

The sample holds many counts of this clonotype. V is TRBV6-6 and J is TRBJ2-7, with TRBD1 matching over 7 bases. The CDR3 contains 15 residues. Germline CDR1 and CDR2: MNHNY and SVGAGI (reference sequence). The V and J ends lost 2 bases and 4 bases, in that order; junction bases with no gene match: 8. Written as DNA, the CDR3 is TGTGCCAGCAGTTACACCGGGACAGCCGTTTACGAGCAGTACTTC. This sequence encodes CASSYTGTAVYEQYF.

This chain connects TRBV19 to TRBJ1-2, with D possibly matching TRBD1 (6 bases). V was trimmed by 7 bases and J by 3 bases, leaving 15 bases between them. Germline values: CDR1 LNHDA, CDR2 SQIVND (reference sequence). The CDR3 totals 14 residues. CDR3 nucleotides: TGTGCCAGTACCGCCGGACAGATTCACTATGGCTACACCTTC. Its protein product is CASTAGQIHYGYTF.

This clonotype was observed a few times. The rearrangement uses TRBV4-2 and TRBJ2-1; D tentatively fits TRBD1 or TRBD2 (5 bases each). Germline CDR1 is LGHNA and CDR2 is YNFKEQ. The V end was cut by 5 bases, the J end by 2 bases, with 16 bases between. The CDR3 runs to 16 residues. The CDR3 DNA reads TGTGCCAGCAGCATAACCGGGACCCAAACCTACAATGAGCAGTTCTTC. Translating gives CASSITGTQTYNEQFF.

This clonotype has ten or more counts. This chain connects TRBV20-1 to TRBJ2-3, with 13 nucleotides matching TRBD2. The CDR3 consists of 17 residues. The germline V gene encodes CDR1 DFQATT and CDR2 SNEGSKA (reference sequence). With V trimmed by 5 bases and J by 7 bases, 15 bases remained unmatched. CDR3 DNA: TGCAGTGCTCCACGGACTAGCGGGGGCCCTTCTGTAAATACGCAGTATTTT. Protein product: CSAPRTSGGPSVNTQYF.

The sample holds many counts of this clonotype. This chain uses TRBV10-1 with TRBJ2-6; 9 nucleotides line up with TRBD2. This CDR3 region has 19 residues. CDR1 is WNHNN and CDR2 is SYGVQD in the germline V gene (reference sequence). V gave up 2 bases and J gave up 0 bases; unmatched junction bases: 8. The CDR3 sequence: CASSEPEKRGASGANVLTF. The CDR3 DNA reads TGCGCCAGCAGTGAGCCCGAGAAGCGGGGGGCCTCTGGGGCCAACGTCCTGACTTTC.

The chain combines TRBV5-4 with TRBJ2-7, with D maybe TRBD1 (5 bases). Germline V CDR1 and CDR2: SGHNT, YYREEE (reference sequence). The CDR3 totals 13 residues. Deletions cut 5 bases from V and 7 bases from J, with 16 bases between. The CDR3 bases are TGTGCCAGCAGTAATAAACAGGTGGGAGAGCAGTACTTC. It is translated as CASSNKQVGEQYF.

This clonotype was counted ten times or more. As DNA, the CDR3 is TGTGCCAGCAGCAGGGGACAGGGAGAGACCCAGTACTTC. Translation gives CASSRGQGETQYF. This chain joins TRBV6-5 and TRBJ2-5; 9 nucleotides agree with TRBD1. CDR1 MNHEY and CDR2 SVGAGI come from the germline V gene. The CDR3 sequence is 13 residues long. V was pared by 6 bases and J by 4 bases, with 3 bases of the junction left unmatched.

The V gene is TRBV25-1, the J gene TRBJ2-3, with a weak D call TRBD1 (6 bases). V was cut by 5 bases and J by 5 bases, with 20 bases left in between. Germline assignment: CDR1 MGHDK and CDR2 SYGVNS. The CDR3 sequence is 16 residues long. Written as DNA, the CDR3 is TGTGCCAGCAGTTTGGTGCCCCCAGGGGTTGGAGATACGCAGTATTTT. It codes for CASSLVPPGVGDTQYF.

This clonotype was counted many times. V gene TRBV9 combines with J gene TRBJ2-7; tentatively, D is TRBD1 (5 bases). The length of the CDR3 is 15 residues. CDR1 is SGDLS and CDR2 is YYNGEE in the germline V gene. The V end lost 0 bases, the J end lost 3 bases, and 13 bases lay between the germline ends. In DNA form, the CDR3 reads TGTGCCAGCAGCGTAGCATTGGGGCAGGGCTACGAGCAGTACTTC. This encodes CASSVALGQGYEQYF.

This clonotype was seen a few times. The chain links TRBV4-2 to TRBJ1-3; D ambiguous. CDR3 size: 16 residues. V was pared by 1 base and J by 4 bases, with 14 bases between. Germline CDR1 is LGHNA and CDR2 is YNFKEQ. DNA for the CDR3: TGTGCCAGCAGCCAAGGGGTCGGGGTTACAGGAAACACCATATATTTT. Encoded protein: CASSQGVGVTGNTIYF.

Remarks on this clonotype: Compared with germline, one end of the junction differs, possibly owing to a read error. This chain links TRBV6-5 with TRBJ1-1, with D possibly matching TRBD1 (6 bases). Germline V gene lookup returns CDR1 MNHEY and CDR2 SVGAGI. CDR3 size: 14 residues. CDR3: CASSEQGSVTEVFF. CDR3 in DNA: TGTGCCAGCAGTGAACAGGGATCGGTCACTGAAGTTTTCTTT.

In the case of this clonotype: The conserved phenylalanine or tryptophan is not found at the CDR3 terminus, so this likely reflects a read error. J is TRBJ1-1 and V is TRBV15; weak D call: TRBD1 (5 bases). Germline V gene lookup returns CDR1 LNHNV and CDR2 YYDKDF (reference sequence). V lost 0 bases and J 5 bases, leaving 13 bases between the germline ends. This CDR3 spans 15 amino acids. CDR3 DNA sequence: TGTGCCACCAGCAGAGAAGGGGCAGGGTTGACTGAAGCTTTCCTT. Translated: CATSREGAGLTEAFL.

This clonotype was counted many times. The CDR3 sequence is CASSWRGQPQETQYF. CDR3 DNA sequence: TGTGCCAGCAGCTGGAGGGGACAGCCCCAAGAGACCCAGTACTTC. The chain employs TRBV7-8 and TRBJ2-5, with D perhaps matching TRBD1 (7 bases). The V and J ends lost 4 bases and 1 base respectively, with 13 bases between them. This CDR3 comprises 15 residues. Germline V CDR1 and CDR2: SGHVS, FQNEAQ.

This clonotype was recorded many times. The chain couples TRBV7-2 to TRBJ2-3; D may be TRBD1 (6 bases). Trimming left V 5 bases short and J 4 bases short, with 10 bases between. Looked up from germline, CDR1 is SGHTA and CDR2 is FQGNSA. This CDR3 has 13 amino acids. CDR3 sequence: CASSPTGPDTQYF. CDR3 nucleotide sequence: TGTGCCAGCAGCCCTACAGGGCCAGATACGCAGTATTTT.

This chain joins TRBV19 and TRBJ1-2; D possibly corresponds to TRBD1 (5 bases). In germline, CDR1 is LNHDA, CDR2 SQIVND (reference sequence). Trimming took 1 base from V and 1 from J, leaving 10 bases between them. The CDR3 consists of 15 residues. This CDR3 is CASSIGQGLNYGYTF. CDR3 sequence (DNA): TGTGCCAGTAGTATAGGGCAGGGACTTAACTATGGCTACACCTTC.

The J gene is TRBJ1-3, the V gene TRBV11-1; 10 bases match TRBD1. The J segment lost 3 bases and the V segment lost 1 base, leaving 3 bases of the junction unmatched. Germline V gene sequence: CDR1 SGHAT, CDR2 FQDESV (reference sequence). The CDR3 length is 16 residues. The CDR3 DNA reads as TGTGCCAGCAGCTTAGAGACAGGGGGCTATGGAAACACCATATATTTT. It translates to CASSLETGGYGNTIYF.

This clonotype was detected a few times. The chain employs TRBV3-1 and TRBJ2-5; tentative D call: TRBD2 (7 bases). Between the trimmed V and J ends, which lost 0 bases and 2 bases, there was a span of 16 bases. The CDR3 is made up of 17 amino acids. Germline lookup yields CDR1 LGHDT and CDR2 YNNKEL (reference sequence). The CDR3 here is CASSQEGGGVLQETQYF. CDR3 DNA sequence: TGTGCCAGCAGCCAAGAAGGAGGGGGGGTCCTACAAGAGACCCAGTACTTC.

In its sample, this clonotype was seen many times. The chain carries TRBV20-1 and TRBJ2-7; D is unresolved. With 3 bases removed from V and 7 bases from J, the gap between germline ends came to 10 bases. Per germline, CDR1 DFQATT and CDR2 SNEGSKA (reference sequence). This CDR3 has 11 residues. In nucleotides, the CDR3 is TGCAGTGCTAGCCTCCGAGTGGAGCAGTACTTC. It translates to CSASLRVEQYF.

In its sample, this clonotype was seen a few times. V usage is TRBV10-2 and J usage is TRBJ2-7; 7 nucleotides agree with TRBD1. Trimming at V came to 4 bases and at J to 1 base, leaving 4 bases not matched to a gene. Per the germline V gene, CDR1 is WSHSY and CDR2 is SAAADI. This CDR3 has 14 residues. This chain's CDR3 is CASSVETGSYEQYF. CDR3 sequence (DNA): TGCGCCAGCAGTGTAGAGACAGGGTCCTACGAGCAGTACTTC.